This TCR beta chain was documented in a study of control samples from healthy donors and cancer patients. Germline values: CDR1 MNHNS, CDR2 SASEGT. The length of the CDR3 is 12 residues. Profiled with immunoSEQ multiplex PCR; TCRdb holds only in-frame clones, not every one. The table records 65,000 to 80,000 clones, about 90% of them present only once. Comments on this clone: Compared with germline, one end of the junction differs, possibly owing to a read error.

The sequence was obtained from an older woman with head and neck cancer. The chain joins TRBV6-1 to TRBJ2-7, with D possibly being TRBD2 (5 bases). The sample consisted of PBMCs. In nucleotides, the CDR3 is TGTGCCAGCAGTGAGGGAGTACACGAGCAGTATTTC. This codes for CASSEGVHEQYF.